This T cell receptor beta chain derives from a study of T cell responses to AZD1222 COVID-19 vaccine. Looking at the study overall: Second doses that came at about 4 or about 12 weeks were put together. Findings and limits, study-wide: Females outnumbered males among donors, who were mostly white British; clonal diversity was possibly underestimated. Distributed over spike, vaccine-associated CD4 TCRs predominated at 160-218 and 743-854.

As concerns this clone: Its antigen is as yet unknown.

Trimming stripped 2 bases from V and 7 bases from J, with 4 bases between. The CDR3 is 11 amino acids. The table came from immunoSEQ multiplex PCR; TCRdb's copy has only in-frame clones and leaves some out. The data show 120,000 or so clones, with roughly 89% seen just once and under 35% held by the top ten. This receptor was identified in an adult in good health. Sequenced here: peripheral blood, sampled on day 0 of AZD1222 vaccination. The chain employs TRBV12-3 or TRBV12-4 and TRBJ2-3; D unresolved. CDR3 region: CASSLRNTQYF. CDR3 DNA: TGTGCCAGCAGTTTAAGAAATACGCAGTATTTT.